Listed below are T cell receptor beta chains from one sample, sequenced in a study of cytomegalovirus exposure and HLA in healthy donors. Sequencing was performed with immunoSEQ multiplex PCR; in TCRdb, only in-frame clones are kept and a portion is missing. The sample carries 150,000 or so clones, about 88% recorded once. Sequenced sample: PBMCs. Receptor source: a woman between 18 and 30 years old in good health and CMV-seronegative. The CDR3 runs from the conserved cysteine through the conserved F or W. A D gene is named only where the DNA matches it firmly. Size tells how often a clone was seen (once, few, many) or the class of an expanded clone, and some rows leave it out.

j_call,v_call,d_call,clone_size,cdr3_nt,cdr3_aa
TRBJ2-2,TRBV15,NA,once,TGTGCCACCAGCAGAGTAACGGGGAACACCGGGGAGCTGTTTTTT,CATSRVTGNTGELFF
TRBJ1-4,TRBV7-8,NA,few,TGTGCCAGCAGCCCGGGGGGGGCGGAAAAACTGTTTTTT,CASSPGGAEKLFF
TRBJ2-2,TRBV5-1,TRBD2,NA,TGCGCCAGCAGCCAGACCCTAGCGGGAGTAAACACCGGGGAGCTGTTTTTT,CASSQTLAGVNTGELFF
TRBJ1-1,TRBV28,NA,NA,TGTGCCAGCAGTTCTTCAGGCGAAGGGGGCACTGAAGCTTTCTTT,CASSSSGEGGTEAFF
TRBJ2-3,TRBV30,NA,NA,TGTGCCTGGACCCCTAGCACAGATACGCAGTATTTT,CAWTPSTDTQYF
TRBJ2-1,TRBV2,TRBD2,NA,TGTGCCAGCAAGAGGGGACTAGCGGAGAGAGTGGGCAATGAGCAGTTCTTC,CASKRGLAERVGNEQFF
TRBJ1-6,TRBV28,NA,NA,TGTGCCAGCACCGGTATGAGCTCCTATAATTCACCCCTCCACTTT,CASTGMSSYNSPLHF
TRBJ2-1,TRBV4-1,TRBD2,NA,TGCGCCAGCAGCCAATTTTTGACTAGCAGGAATGAGCAGTTCTTC,CASSQFLTSRNEQFF
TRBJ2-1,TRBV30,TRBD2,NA,TGTGCCTGGCACCCCCCTGGGGCTAGCGGAAGGTACAATGAGCAGTTCTTC,CAWHPPGASGRYNEQFF
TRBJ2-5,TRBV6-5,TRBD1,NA,TGTGCCAGCAGTTACGGGACAGGCTATTTTCAAGAGACCCAGTACTTC,CASSYGTGYFQETQYF
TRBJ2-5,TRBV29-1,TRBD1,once,TGCAGCGTTGAAGATAATGGACAGGGGTTGAGTGGTACATACTTC,CSVEDNGQGLSGTYF
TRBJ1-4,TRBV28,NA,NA,TGTGCCAGCAGTTTACCCAGGTCCAATGAAAAACTGTTTTTT,CASSLPRSNEKLFF
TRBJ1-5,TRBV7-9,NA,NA,TGTGCCAGCAGTTCTACAGGGCCAGGTTATCAGCCCCAGCATTTT,CASSSTGPGYQPQHF
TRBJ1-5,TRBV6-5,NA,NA,TGTGCCAGCCGGGGGGGAGGCAATCAGCCCCAGCATTTT,CASRGGGNQPQHF
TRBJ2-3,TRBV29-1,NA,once,TGCAGCGTTGTAGAGCAGGGGAGAATCCGGCTCCAAGATACGCAGTATTTT,CSVVEQGRIRLQDTQYF
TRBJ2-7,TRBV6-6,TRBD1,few,TGTGCCAGCGCCGTGGACAGGGGCTACGAGCAGTACTTC,CASAVDRGYEQYF
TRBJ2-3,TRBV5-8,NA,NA,TGTGCCAGCAGCTTACGGGGGGCGGAAGATACGCAGTATTTT,CASSLRGAEDTQYF
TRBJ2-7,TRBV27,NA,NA,TGTGCCAGCAGTTTATTGGGGGGAGGCGAGCAGTACTTC,CASSLLGGGEQYF
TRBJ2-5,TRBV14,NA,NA,TGTGCCAGCAGCCAAGACAGGGGCCCCGTAGGGGAGACCCAGTACTTC,CASSQDRGPVGETQYF
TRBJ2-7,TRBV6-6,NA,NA,TGTGCCAGCGGAGGGATTTCCGACCTTGACGAGCAGTACTTC,CASGGISDLDEQYF
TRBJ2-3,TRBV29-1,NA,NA,TGCAGCGTTGATGGTTCACATACAGATACGCAGTATTTT,CSVDGSHTDTQYF
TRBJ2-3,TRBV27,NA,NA,TGTGCCAGCAGTTTATGGCCGGGAGAGATTACAGATACGCAGTATTTT,CASSLWPGEITDTQYF
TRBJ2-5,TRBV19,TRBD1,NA,TGTGCCAGTAGTAGACAGGGGGCCCAAGAGACCCAGTACTTC,CASSRQGAQETQYF
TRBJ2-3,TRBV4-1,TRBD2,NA,TGCGCCAGCAGCCAAGATAGTCCTAGCGGGAGATATACAGATACGCAGTATTTT,CASSQDSPSGRYTDTQYF
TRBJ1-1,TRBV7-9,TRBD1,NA,TGTGCCAGCAGCGCGCCCGGGACAGGGTCCGCTGAAGCTTTCTTT,CASSAPGTGSAEAFF
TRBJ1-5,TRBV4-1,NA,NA,TGCGCCAGCAGCCAAGATCTACGCCGTCTAGAGCCCCAGCATTTT,CASSQDLRRLEPQHF
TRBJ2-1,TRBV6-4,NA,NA,TGTGCCAGCAGCCCTCAACTAGGGCCAGCCTACAATGAGCAGTTCTTC,CASSPQLGPAYNEQFF
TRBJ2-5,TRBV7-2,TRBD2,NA,TGTGCCAGCAGCTTAGGGACTAGCGGGGGCCCCCAAGAGACCCAGTACTTC,CASSLGTSGGPQETQYF
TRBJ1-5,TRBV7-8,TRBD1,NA,TGTGCCAGCAGCTCAATTGGGACAGCGTCTGTCGATCAGCCCCAGCATTTT,CASSSIGTASVDQPQHF
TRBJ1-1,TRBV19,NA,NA,TGTGCCAGTAGTCTCTTTTTCGGAGAGAACACTGAAGCTTTCTTT,CASSLFFGENTEAFF
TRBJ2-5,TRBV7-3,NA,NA,TGTGCCAGCAGCTTAGGCCCAGGGATTAGGGAGACCCAGTACTTC,CASSLGPGIRETQYF
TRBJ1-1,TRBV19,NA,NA,TGTGCCAGTAGTCCCCGGGGGAACACTGAAGCTTTCTTT,CASSPRGNTEAFF
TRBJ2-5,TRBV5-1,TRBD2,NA,TGCGCCAGCAGCGACCACCCGGGACTAGCGGGAGATACCCAGTACTTC,CASSDHPGLAGDTQYF
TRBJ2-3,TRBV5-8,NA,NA,TGTGCCAGCAGCTTGGGGGAGGTAGCGGAAGTATTTAGCACAGATACGCAGTATTTT,CASSLGEVAEVFSTDTQYF
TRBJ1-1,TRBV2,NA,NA,TGTACCCGGCCGACACTGAAAGCTTTCTTT,CTRPTLKAFF
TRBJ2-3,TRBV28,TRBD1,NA,TGTGCCAGCAACATGGGACAGGGGGCAGGAGATACGCAGTATTTT,CASNMGQGAGDTQYF
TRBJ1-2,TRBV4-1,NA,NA,TGCGCCAGCAGCTTTAAGGGGGGCTACACCTTC,CASSFKGGYTF
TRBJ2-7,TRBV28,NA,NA,TGTGCCAGCACCGAGGTGGGGAGCTCCTACGAGCAGTACTTC,CASTEVGSSYEQYF
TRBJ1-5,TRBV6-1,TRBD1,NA,TGTGCCAGTTCGCTGGGACAGGGGAATCAGCCCCAGCATTTT,CASSLGQGNQPQHF
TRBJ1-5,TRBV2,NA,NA,TGTGCCAGCAGTGAAGCGCCGGGGGTTTGGCAGCCCCAGCATTTT,CASSEAPGVWQPQHF
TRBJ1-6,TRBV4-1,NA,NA,TGCGCCAGCAGCCAAGATAGAGGCTCACCCCTCCACTTT,CASSQDRGSPLHF
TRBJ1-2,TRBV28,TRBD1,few,TGTGCCAGCAGTTTTCAGGGGGTGAATGGCTACACCTTC,CASSFQGVNGYTF
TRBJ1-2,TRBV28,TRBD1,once,TGTGCCAGCGTGACAGGGAACTATGGCTACACCTTC,CASVTGNYGYTF
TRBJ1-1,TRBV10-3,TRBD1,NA,TGTGCCATCAGAGACGACAGGGGTGGTAGAGGAGCTTTCTTT,CAIRDDRGGRGAFF
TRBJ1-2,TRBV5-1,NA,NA,TGCGCCAGCAGCTTGGCGGTCGGACAGAACTATGGCTACACCTTC,CASSLAVGQNYGYTF
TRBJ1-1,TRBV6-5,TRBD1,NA,TGTGCCAGCAGTTACAGGACAGGGTCTGAAGCTTTCTTT,CASSYRTGSEAFF
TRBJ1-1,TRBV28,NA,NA,TGTGCCAGCGTTAGAATGGAGGGCGCTGAAGCTTTCTTT,CASVRMEGAEAFF
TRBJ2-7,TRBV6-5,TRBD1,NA,TGTGCCAGCAGTGGGGACAGGAGCTACGAGCAGTACTTC,CASSGDRSYEQYF
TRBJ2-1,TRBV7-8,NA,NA,TGTGCCAGCAGCTTAGCGGTCGGCGGGACAGACCTCTACAATGAGCAGTTCTTC,CASSLAVGGTDLYNEQFF